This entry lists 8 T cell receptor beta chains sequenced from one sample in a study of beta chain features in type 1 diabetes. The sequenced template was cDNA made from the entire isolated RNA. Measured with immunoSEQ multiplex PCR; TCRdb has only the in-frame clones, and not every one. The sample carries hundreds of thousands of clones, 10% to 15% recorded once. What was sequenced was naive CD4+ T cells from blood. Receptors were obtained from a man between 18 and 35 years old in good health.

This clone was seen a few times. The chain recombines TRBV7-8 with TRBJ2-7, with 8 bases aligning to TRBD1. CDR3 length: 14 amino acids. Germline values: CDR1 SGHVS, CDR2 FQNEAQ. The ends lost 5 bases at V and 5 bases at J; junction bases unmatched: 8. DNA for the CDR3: TGTGCCAGCAGCCTCACGGACAGGGCGAACGAGCAGTACTTC. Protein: CASSLTDRANEQYF.

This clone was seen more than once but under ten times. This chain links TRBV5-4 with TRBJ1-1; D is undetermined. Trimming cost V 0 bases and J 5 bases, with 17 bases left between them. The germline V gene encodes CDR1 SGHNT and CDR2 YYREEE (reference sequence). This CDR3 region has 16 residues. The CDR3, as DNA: TGTGCCAGCAGCTTGGATTGGGGTAGCGGTTGGACTGAAGCTTTCTTT. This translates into CASSLDWGSGWTEAFF.

For the CDR3, the DNA is TGTGCCAGCAGTTCCCGATTGGCAGGACACGTAACTGAAGCTTTCTTT. It specifies CASSSRLAGHVTEAFF. This chain joins TRBV28 and TRBJ1-1, with D tentatively TRBD1 (5 bases). This CDR3 is built from 16 residues. Germline V gene data show CDR1 as MDHEN and CDR2 as SYDVKM. The V gene lost 4 bases and the J gene lost 5 bases, with 20 bases spanning the gap. Supplemented by reference TRBV28 and TRBJ1-1, the full variable domain reads DVKVTQSSRYLVKRTGEKVFLECVQDMDHENMFWYRQDPGLGLRLIYFSYDVKMKEKGDIPEGYSVSREKKERFSLILESASTNQTSMYLCASSSRLAGHVTEAFFGQGTRLTVV.

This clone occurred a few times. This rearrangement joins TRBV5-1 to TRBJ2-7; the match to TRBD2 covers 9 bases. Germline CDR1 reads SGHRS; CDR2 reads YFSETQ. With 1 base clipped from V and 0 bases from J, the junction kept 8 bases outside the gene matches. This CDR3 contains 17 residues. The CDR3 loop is CASSLNAGGPYSYEQYF. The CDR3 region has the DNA TGCGCCAGCAGCTTGAATGCGGGGGGGCCCTACTCCTACGAGCAGTACTTC.

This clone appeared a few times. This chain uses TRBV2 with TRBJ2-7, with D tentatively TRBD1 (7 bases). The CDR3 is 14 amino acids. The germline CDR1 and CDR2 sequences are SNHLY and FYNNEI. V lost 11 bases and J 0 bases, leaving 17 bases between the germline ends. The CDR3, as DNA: TGTGCCGGGGGGTTAGACAGGGACTCCTACGAGCAGTACTTC. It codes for CAGGLDRDSYEQYF.

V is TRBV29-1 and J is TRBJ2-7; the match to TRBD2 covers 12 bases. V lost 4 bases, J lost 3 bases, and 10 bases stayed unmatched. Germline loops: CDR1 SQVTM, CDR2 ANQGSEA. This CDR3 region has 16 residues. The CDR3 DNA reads TGCAGCGTTGCGGAGGGAGGACTAGCGGGAAGCTACGAGCAGTACTTC. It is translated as CSVAEGGLAGSYEQYF.

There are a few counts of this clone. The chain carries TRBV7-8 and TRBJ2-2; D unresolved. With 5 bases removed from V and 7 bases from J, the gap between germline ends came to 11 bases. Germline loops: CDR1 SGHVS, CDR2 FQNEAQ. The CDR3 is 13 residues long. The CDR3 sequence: CASSHSGNGELFF. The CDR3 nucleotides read TGTGCCAGCAGCCATTCGGGTAACGGGGAGCTGTTTTTT.

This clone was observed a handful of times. The CDR3 nucleotides are TGCGCCAGCAGCTTGGCCTTGGGGAGTGCCTACGAGCAGTACTTC. This sequence encodes CASSLALGSAYEQYF. V gene TRBV5-1 combines with J gene TRBJ2-7, with D tentatively TRBD2 (5 bases). CDR3 length equals 15 residues. From germline, CDR1 is SGHRS and CDR2 YFSETQ. The V gene lost 0 bases and the J gene lost 2 bases, with 12 bases spanning the gap.